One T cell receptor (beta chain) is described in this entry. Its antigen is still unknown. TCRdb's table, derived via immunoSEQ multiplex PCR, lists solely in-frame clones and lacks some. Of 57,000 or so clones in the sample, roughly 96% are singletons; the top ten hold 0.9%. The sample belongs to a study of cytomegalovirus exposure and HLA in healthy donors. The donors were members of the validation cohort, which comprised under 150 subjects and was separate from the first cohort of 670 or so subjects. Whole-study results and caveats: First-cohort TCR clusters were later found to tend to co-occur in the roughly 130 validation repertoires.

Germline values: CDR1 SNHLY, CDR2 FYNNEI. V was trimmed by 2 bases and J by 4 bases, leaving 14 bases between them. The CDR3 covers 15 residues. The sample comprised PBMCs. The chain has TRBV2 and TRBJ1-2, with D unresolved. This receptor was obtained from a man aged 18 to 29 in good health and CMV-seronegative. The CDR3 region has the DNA TGTGCCAGCAGTGAATCTTGGACGGGAAGCTATGGCTACACCTTC. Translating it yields CASSESWTGSYGYTF. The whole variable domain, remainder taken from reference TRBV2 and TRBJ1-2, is EPEVTQTPSHQVTQMGQEVILRCVPISNHLYFYWYRQILGQKVEFLVSFYNNEISEKSEIFDDQFSVERPDGSNFTLKIRSTKLEDSAMYFCASSESWTGSYGYTFGSGTRLTVV.